This TCR beta chain emerged from a study of blood T cells in healthy people across ages. General observations from the study: It was the long-lived donors that had more naive CD4+ cells and higher diversity than aged donors.

The CDR3 extends over 17 amino acids. CDR1 is GTSNPN and CDR2 is SVGIG in the germline V gene (reference sequence). The J segment lost 8 bases and the V segment lost 3 bases, leaving 15 bases of the junction unmatched. This clonotype was picked up a small number of times. Its antigen is not known. The authors ran a second PCR of roughly 6 to 12 cycles using a sample-barcoded 5' primer and a J-beta primer mix. TCRdb re-called the 5' RACE reads with MiXCR, one entry per CDR3 protein. The sample holds about 670,000 distinct CDR3 sequences; 52% are singletons and the top ten take about 13%. The source is a woman aged 80 or over in good health. The sample comprised blood. This rearrangement joins TRBV30 to TRBJ2-1, with 11 bases identical to TRBD2. For the CDR3, the DNA is TGTGCCTGGAGCCCCGGGACTAGCGGTATTTGGGGCGATGAGCAGTTCTTC. Translated, it gives CAWSPGTSGIWGDEQFF. Complete variable domain (other parts from reference TRBV30 and TRBJ2-1): SQTIHQWPATLVQPVGSPLSLECTVEGTSNPNLYWYRQAAGRGLQLLFYSVGIGQISSEVPQNLSASRPQDRQFILSSKKLLLSDSGFYLCAWSPGTSGIWGDEQFFGPGTRLTVL.